A selection of T cell receptor beta chains follows, all from one sample in a study of blood T cell repertoires in COVID-19. Assay used: immunoSEQ multiplex PCR; TCRdb lists only in-frame clones, some missing. This sample has fewer than 120,000 clones, with around 76% found just once. The source material was peripheral blood. The receptors derive from a woman aged 80 or over with acute or convalescent COVID-19. Each CDR3 is given with its conserved first and last residue. The D gene is left open where the match is weak. Some rows mark clone size as missing; the rest say once, few, many or name a class of expanded clone.

D	V	J	size	CDR3	DNA
TRBD1	TRBV6-5	TRBJ1-1	NA	CASSQRTGALGEAFF	TGTGCCAGCAGCCAGAGGACAGGGGCCCTCGGTGAAGCTTTCTTT
TRBD1	TRBV4-2	TRBJ2-2	NA	CASSGTGGNTGELFF	TGTGCCAGCAGTGGGACAGGCGGTAACACCGGGGAGCTGTTTTTT
NA	TRBV7-2	TRBJ1-2	NA	CASSQDRDYGYTF	TGTGCCAGCAGCCAGGACAGAGACTATGGCTACACCTTC
TRBD1	TRBV7-2	TRBJ2-3	NA	CASSRGQTSTDTQYF	TGTGCCAGCAGCCGGGGACAGACTAGCACAGATACGCAGTATTTT
TRBD1	TRBV30	TRBJ2-3	NA	CAWKNPGGGTDTQYF	TGTGCCTGGAAAAATCCAGGGGGTGGCACAGATACGCAGTATTTT
NA	TRBV7-9	TRBJ2-3	NA	CASSLVLATTDTQYF	TGTGCCAGCAGCTTAGTCCTAGCAACCACAGATACGCAGTATTTT
NA	TRBV6-5	TRBJ2-7	few	CASSPLTVPYEQYF	TGTGCCAGCAGTCCGCTGACAGTCCCCTACGAGCAGTACTTC
NA	TRBV2	TRBJ2-1	NA	CASAQSSYNEQFF	TGTGCCAGCGCACAGAGCTCCTACAATGAGCAGTTCTTC
NA	TRBV6-6	TRBJ2-7	NA	CASKGGLVYEQYF	TGTGCCAGCAAGGGGGGGCTGGTCTACGAGCAGTACTTC
NA	TRBV7-2	TRBJ2-5	NA	CASSFTGRGTQYF	TGTGCCAGCAGCTTCACGGGGCGGGGGACCCAGTACTTC
TRBD2	TRBV5-1	TRBJ2-3	NA	CASSLVATSGVDTQYF	TGCGCCAGCAGCTTGGTGGCGACTAGCGGGGTGGATACGCAGTATTTT
NA	TRBV19	TRBJ2-3	NA	CASSIPGSDTQYF	TGTGCCAGTAGTATTCCGGGATCAGATACGCAGTATTTT
NA	TRBV27	TRBJ2-2	NA	CASSLRGNTGELFF	TGTGCCAGCAGTTTGCGGGGGAACACCGGGGAGCTGTTTTTT
NA	TRBV29-1	TRBJ1-1	NA	CSAAPAGARVGTEAFF	TGCAGCGCAGCGCCGGCGGGGGCTCGCGTGGGGACTGAAGCTTTCTTT
TRBD1	TRBV5-1	TRBJ1-2	NA	CASSPGQLNGYTF	TGCGCCAGCAGCCCGGGACAGCTCAATGGCTACACCTTC
TRBD1	TRBV6-5	TRBJ1-4	once	CASGQGRATNEKLFF	TGTGCCAGTGGACAGGGGAGGGCAACTAATGAAAAACTGTTTTTT
NA	TRBV19	TRBJ1-1	once	CASSIEVGTEAFF	TGTGCCAGTAGTATAGAGGTCGGCACTGAAGCTTTCTTT
NA	TRBV13	TRBJ2-7	NA	CASSLMQRAALGEQYF	TGTGCCAGCAGCTTAATGCAGCGGGCCGCGTTGGGGGAGCAGTACTTC
TRBD1	TRBV29-1	TRBJ2-7	NA	CSVGRQGDEQYF	TGCAGCGTTGGCCGTCAGGGGGACGAGCAGTACTTC
NA	TRBV6-6	TRBJ2-7	NA	CASNPGNNYEQYF	TGTGCCAGCAATCCGGGAAACAACTACGAGCAGTACTTC
TRBD1	TRBV5-1	TRBJ2-1	NA	CASSDGTVYNEQFF	TGCGCCAGCAGCGACGGGACAGTCTACAATGAGCAGTTCTTC
NA	TRBV6-5	TRBJ1-5	NA	CASRSEPILSQPQHF	TGTGCCAGCCGATCGGAGCCCATCTTGAGTCAGCCCCAGCATTTT
TRBD1	TRBV5-5	TRBJ2-7	NA	CASSLVLDRATYEQYF	TGTGCCAGCAGCTTGGTCCTAGACAGGGCCACCTACGAGCAGTACTTC
NA	TRBV28	TRBJ1-1	NA	CASRPGGAEAFF	TGTGCCAGCAGGCCGGGGGGGGCTGAAGCTTTCTTT
NA	TRBV7-9	TRBJ1-4	NA	CASSLPLTNEKLFF	TGTGCCAGCAGCTTACCCCTTACTAATGAAAAACTGTTTTTT
TRBD1	TRBV11-2	TRBJ1-1	NA	CASSLSGGTEAFF	TGTGCCAGCAGCTTATCAGGGGGCACTGAAGCTTTCTTT
NA	TRBV3-1/TRBV3-2	TRBJ1-2	NA	CASSPGGSGYTF	TGTGCCAGCAGCCCGGGGGGCTCTGGCTACACCTTC
TRBD1	TRBV2	TRBJ2-3	NA	CASRGQGGDTQYF	TGTGCCAGCAGGGGACAGGGAGGAGATACGCAGTATTTT
NA	TRBV7-9	TRBJ1-1	once	CASSTDRNTEAFF	TGTGCCAGCAGCACGGACAGGAACACTGAAGCTTTCTTT
NA	TRBV2	TRBJ1-5	NA	CASSGSPPGQPQHF	TGTGCCAGCAGTGGGTCCCCCCCGGGTCAGCCCCAGCATTTT
NA	TRBV5-1	TRBJ1-2	NA	CASSPGTLNYGYTF	TGCGCCAGCAGCCCGGGGACACTTAACTATGGCTACACCTTC
TRBD1	TRBV7-2	TRBJ1-2	NA	CASSSGQGYGYTF	TGTGCCAGCAGCTCAGGACAGGGCTATGGCTACACCTTC
NA	TRBV4-2	TRBJ1-1	NA	CASSQRGPNTEAFF	TGTGCCAGCAGCCAGCGAGGTCCGAACACTGAAGCTTTCTTT
NA	TRBV2	TRBJ2-3	NA	CASSGGPEGADTQYF	TGTGCCAGCAGTGGGGGCCCGGAGGGCGCAGATACGCAGTATTTT
TRBD2	TRBV3-1/TRBV3-2	TRBJ2-1	NA	CASSHSGEGQFF	TGTGCCAGCAGCCATTCGGGGGAGGGACAGTTCTTC
NA	TRBV30	TRBJ1-3	NA	CAWRSGSGNTIYF	TGTGCCTGGAGGTCAGGCTCTGGAAACACCATATATTTT
TRBD1	TRBV20-1	TRBJ2-7	few	CSASSIGTGLYEQYF	TGCAGTGCTAGTAGTATCGGGACAGGGCTCTACGAGCAGTACTTC
NA	TRBV27	TRBJ1-5	once	CASQRYQPQHF	TGTGCCTCGCAGCGGTATCAGCCCCAGCATTTT
NA	TRBV18	TRBJ1-1	NA	CASSPRTGQEAFF	TGTGCCAGCTCGCCAAGGACTGGGCAGGAAGCTTTCTTT
NA	TRBV6-5	TRBJ2-7	NA	CASSYSPGTRLLQYF	TGTGCCAGCAGTTACTCCCCAGGGACAAGACTACTTCAGTACTTC
NA	TRBV7-4	TRBJ1-3	NA	CASSPDRRCTIYF	TGTGCCAGCAGCCCAGACCGGCGGTGCACCATATATTTT
TRBD1	TRBV7-3	TRBJ2-5	once	CASSRTGGRETQYF	TGTGCCAGCAGCCGGACAGGGGGCAGGGAGACCCAGTACTTC